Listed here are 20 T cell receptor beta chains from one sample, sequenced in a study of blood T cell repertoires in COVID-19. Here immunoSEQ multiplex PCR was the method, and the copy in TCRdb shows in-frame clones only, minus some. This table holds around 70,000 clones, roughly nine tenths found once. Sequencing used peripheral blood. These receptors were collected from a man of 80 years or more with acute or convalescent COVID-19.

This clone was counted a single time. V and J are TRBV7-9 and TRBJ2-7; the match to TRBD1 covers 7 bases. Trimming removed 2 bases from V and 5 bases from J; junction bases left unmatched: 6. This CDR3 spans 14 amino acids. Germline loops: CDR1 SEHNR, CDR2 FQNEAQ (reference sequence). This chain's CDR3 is CASSLKGARNEQYF. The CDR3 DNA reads TGTGCCAGCAGCTTAAAGGGGGCGCGAAACGAGCAGTACTTC.

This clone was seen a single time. CDR3 nucleotide sequence: TGCGCCAGCAGCTTGGCCCCAAAGGGGCCGGAAAGTCATGCCCAGCATTTT. It codes for CASSLAPKGPESHAQHF. The chain carries TRBV5-1 and TRBJ1-5; tentatively, D is TRBD1 (5 bases). The germline V and J ends were trimmed by 0 bases and 11 bases, with 24 bases remaining between them. The CDR3 has 17 residues. Germline V gene data show CDR1 as SGHRS and CDR2 as YFSETQ.

CDR3 sequence reads: CASSMEGGPSNYGYTF. The CDR3 nucleotides read TGTGCCAGTAGTATGGAAGGGGGACCTTCTAACTATGGCTACACCTTC. The V gene is TRBV19, the J gene TRBJ1-2; a weak D match, TRBD1 (6 bases). The CDR3 contains 16 residues. V was trimmed by 3 bases and J by 0 bases, leaving 14 bases between them. The germline gives CDR1 LNHDA, CDR2 SQIVND (reference sequence).

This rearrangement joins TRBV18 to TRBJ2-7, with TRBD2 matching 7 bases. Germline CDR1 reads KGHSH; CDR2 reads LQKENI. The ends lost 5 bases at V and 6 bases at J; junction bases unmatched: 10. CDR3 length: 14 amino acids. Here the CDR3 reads CASSTRRGEAEQYF. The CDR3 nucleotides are TGTGCCAGCTCAACCCGACGGGGGGAAGCCGAGCAGTACTTC.

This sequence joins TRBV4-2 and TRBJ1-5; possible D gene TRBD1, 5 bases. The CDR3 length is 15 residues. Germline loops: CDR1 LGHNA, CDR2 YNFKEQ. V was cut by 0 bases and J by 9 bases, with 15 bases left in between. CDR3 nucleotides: TGTGCCAGCAGCCAAGATGTCGGACTCGGGGGGCCCCAGCATTTT. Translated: CASSQDVGLGGPQHF.

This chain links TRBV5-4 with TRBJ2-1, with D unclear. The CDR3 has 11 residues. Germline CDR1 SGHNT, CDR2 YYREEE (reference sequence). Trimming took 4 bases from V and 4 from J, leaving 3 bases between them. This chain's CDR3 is CASSIYNEQFF. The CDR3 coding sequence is TGTGCCAGCAGCATATACAATGAGCAGTTCTTC. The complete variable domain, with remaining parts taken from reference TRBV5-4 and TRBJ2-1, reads ETGVTQSPTHLIKTRGQQVTLRCSSQSGHNTVSWYQQALGQGPQFIFQYYREEENGRGNFPPRFSGLQFPNYSSELNVNALELDDSALYLCASSIYNEQFFGPGTRLTVL.

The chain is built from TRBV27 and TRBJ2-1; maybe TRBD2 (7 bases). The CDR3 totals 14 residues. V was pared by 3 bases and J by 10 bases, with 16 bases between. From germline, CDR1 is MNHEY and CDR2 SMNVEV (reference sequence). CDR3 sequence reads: CASSFGTGTIEQFF. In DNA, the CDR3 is TGTGCCAGCAGTTTCGGAACAGGGACTATCGAGCAGTTCTTC.

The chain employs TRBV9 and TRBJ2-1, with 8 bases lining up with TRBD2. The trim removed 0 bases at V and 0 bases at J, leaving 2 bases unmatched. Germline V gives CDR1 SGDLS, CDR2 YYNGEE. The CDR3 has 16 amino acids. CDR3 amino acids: CASSVELADSYNEQFF. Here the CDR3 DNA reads TGTGCCAGCAGCGTAGAACTAGCGGACTCCTACAATGAGCAGTTCTTC.

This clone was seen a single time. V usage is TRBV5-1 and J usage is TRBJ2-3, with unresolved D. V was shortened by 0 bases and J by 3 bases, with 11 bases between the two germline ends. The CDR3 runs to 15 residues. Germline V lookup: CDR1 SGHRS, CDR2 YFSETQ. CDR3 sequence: CASSLGAVRTDTQYF. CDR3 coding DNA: TGCGCCAGCAGCTTGGGCGCGGTTCGGACAGATACGCAGTATTTT. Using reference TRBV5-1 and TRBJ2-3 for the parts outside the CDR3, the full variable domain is KAGVTQTPRYLIKTRGQQVTLSCSPISGHRSVSWYQQTPGQGLQFLFEYFSETQRNKGNFPGRFSGRQFSNSRSEMNVSTLELGDSALYLCASSLGAVRTDTQYFGPGTRLTVL.

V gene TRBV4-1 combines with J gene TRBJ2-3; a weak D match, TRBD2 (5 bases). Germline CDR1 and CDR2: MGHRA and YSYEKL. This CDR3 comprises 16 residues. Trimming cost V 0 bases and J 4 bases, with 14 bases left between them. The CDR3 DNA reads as TGCGCCAGCAGCCAAGATGGAGGCGGGCCCTCAGATACGCAGTATTTT. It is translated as CASSQDGGGPSDTQYF.

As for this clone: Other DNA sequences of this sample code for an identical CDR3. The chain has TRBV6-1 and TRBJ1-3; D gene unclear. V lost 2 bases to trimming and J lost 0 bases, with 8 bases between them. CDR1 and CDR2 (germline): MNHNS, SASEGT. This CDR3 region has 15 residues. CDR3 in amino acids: CASSEQANSGNTIYF. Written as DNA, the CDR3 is TGTGCCAGCAGTGAACAGGCGAACTCTGGAAACACCATATATTTT.

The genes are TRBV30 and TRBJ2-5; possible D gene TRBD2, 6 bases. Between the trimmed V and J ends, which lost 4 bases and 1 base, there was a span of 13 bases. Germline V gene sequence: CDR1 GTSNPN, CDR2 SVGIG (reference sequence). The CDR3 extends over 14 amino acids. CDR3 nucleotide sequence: TGTGCCTGGATCGCCCCGGGACTCCAAGAGACCCAGTACTTC. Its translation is CAWIAPGLQETQYF.

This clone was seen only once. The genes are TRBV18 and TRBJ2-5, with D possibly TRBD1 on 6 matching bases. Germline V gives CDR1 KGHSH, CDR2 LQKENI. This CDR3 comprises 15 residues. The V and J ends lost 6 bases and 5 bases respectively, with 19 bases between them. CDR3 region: CASSQFQGREETQYF. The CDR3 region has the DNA TGTGCCAGCTCCCAATTCCAGGGGAGAGAGGAGACCCAGTACTTC. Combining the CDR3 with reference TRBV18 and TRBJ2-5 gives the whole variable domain NAGVMQNPRHLVRRRGQEARLRCSPMKGHSHVYWYRQLPEEGLKFMVYLQKENIIDESGMPKERFSAEFPKEGPSILRIQQVVRGDSAAYFCASSQFQGREETQYFGPGTRLLVL.

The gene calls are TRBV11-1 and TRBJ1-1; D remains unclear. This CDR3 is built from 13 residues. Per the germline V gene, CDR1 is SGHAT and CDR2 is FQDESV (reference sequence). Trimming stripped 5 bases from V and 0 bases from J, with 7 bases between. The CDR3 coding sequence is TGTGCCAGCAGCCACGCGGTGAACACTGAAGCTTTCTTT. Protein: CASSHAVNTEAFF.

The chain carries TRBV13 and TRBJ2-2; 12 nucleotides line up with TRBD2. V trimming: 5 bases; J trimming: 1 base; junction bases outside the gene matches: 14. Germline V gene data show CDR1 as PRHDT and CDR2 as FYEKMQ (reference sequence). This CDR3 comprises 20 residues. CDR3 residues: CASSPPLFLTSGGNTGELFF. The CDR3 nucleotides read TGTGCCAGCAGCCCGCCCCTCTTCTTGACTAGCGGGGGGAACACCGGGGAGCTGTTTTTT.

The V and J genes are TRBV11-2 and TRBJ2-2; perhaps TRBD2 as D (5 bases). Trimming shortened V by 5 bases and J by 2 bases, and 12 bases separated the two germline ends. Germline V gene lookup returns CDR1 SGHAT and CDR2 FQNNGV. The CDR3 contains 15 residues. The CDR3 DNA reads TGTGCCAGCAGCCTAGCACTGATCAACACCGGGGAGCTGTTTTTT. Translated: CASSLALINTGELFF.

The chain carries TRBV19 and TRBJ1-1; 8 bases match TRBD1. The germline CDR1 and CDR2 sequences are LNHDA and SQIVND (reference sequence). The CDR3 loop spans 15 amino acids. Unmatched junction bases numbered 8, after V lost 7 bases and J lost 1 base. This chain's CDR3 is CASMAPDRGNTEAFF. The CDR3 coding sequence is TGTGCCAGTATGGCCCCTGACAGGGGGAACACTGAAGCTTTCTTT. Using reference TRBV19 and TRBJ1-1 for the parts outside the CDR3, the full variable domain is DGGITQSPKYLFRKEGQNVTLSCEQNLNHDAMYWYRQDPGQGLRLIYYSQIVNDFQKGDIAEGYSVSREKKESFPLTVTSAQKNPTAFYLCASMAPDRGNTEAFFGQGTRLTVV.

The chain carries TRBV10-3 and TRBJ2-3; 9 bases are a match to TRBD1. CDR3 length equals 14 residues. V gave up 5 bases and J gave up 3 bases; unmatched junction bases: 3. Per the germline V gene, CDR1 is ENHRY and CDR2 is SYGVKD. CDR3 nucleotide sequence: TGTGCCATCAGTAAAGGACAGGGGACAGATACGCAGTATTTT. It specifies CAISKGQGTDTQYF.

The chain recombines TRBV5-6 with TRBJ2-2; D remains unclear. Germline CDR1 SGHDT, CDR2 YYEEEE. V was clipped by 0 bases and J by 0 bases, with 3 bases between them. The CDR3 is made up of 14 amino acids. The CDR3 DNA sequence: TGTGCCAGCAGCTTGGTAGCGAACACCGGGGAGCTGTTTTTT. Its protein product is CASSLVANTGELFF.

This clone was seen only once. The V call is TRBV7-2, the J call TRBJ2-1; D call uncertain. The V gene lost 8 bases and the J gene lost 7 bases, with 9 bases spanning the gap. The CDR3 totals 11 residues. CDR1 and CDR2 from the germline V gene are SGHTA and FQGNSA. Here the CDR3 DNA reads TGTGCCAGCTCCTTCTATAATGAGCAGTTCTTC. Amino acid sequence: CASSFYNEQFF. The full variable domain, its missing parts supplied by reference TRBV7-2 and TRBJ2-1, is GAGVSQSPSNKVTEKGKDVELRCDPISGHTALYWYRQSLGQGLEFLIYFQGNSAPDKSGLPSDRFSAERTGGSVSTLTIQRTQQEDSAVYLCASSFYNEQFFGPGTRLTVL.